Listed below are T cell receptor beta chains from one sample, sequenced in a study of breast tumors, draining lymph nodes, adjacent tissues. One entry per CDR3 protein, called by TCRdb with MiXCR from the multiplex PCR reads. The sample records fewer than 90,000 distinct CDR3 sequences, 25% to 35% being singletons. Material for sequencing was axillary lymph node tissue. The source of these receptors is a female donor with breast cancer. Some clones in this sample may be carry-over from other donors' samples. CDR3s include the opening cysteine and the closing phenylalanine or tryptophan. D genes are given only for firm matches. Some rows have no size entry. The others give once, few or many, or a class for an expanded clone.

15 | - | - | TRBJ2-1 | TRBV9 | CASSVGPSYYNEQFF | TGTGCCAGCAGCGTAGGCCCAAGCTACTACAATGAGCAGTTCTTC
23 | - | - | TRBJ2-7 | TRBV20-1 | CSASLLGGWGYTFGTGGAYEQYF | -
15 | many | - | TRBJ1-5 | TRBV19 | CASSMNQGTNQPQHF | TGTGCCAGTAGTATGAATCAGGGCACTAATCAGCCCCAGCATTTT
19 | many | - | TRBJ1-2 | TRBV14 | CASSQDFPWLRGTNYGYTF | TGTGCCAGCAGCCAAGATTTCCCTTGGTTGCGGGGAACTAACTATGGCTACACCTTC
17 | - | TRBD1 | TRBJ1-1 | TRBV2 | CASNGEGGKNLNTEAFF | TGTGCCAGCAATGGAGAAGGGGGCAAAAACCTGAACACTGAAGCTTTCTTT
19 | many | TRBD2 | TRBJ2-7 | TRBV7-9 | CASSSTSGRPILGSYEQYF | TGTGCTAGCAGCTCCACTAGCGGGAGGCCGATTCTTGGCTCCTACGAGCAGTACTTC
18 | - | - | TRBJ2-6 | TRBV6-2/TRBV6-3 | CASSFAGILGGGANVLTF | TGTGCCAGCAGTTTTGCAGGGATATTGGGTGGTGGGGCCAACGTCCTGACTTTC
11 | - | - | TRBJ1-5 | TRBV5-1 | CASSLPQPQHF | TGCGCCAGCAGCTTGCCTCAGCCCCAGCATTTT
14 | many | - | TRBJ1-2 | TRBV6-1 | CASSARTLDYGYTF | TGTGCCAGCAGTGCACGGACTTTAGACTATGGCTACACCTTC
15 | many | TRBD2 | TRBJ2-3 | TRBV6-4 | CASSEGLANTDTQYF | TGTGCCAGCAGTGAGGGACTAGCAAACACAGATACGCAGTATTTT
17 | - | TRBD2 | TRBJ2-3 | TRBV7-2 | CADSTGTSGRVLDTQYF | TGTGCCGACAGCACCGGGACTAGCGGGAGGGTGCTAGATACGCAGTATTTT
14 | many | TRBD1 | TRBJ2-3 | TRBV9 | CASSAGQGYDTQYF | TGTGCCAGCTCCGCGGGACAGGGGTATGATACGCAGTATTTT
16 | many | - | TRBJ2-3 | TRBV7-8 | CASSYGRAGRPDTQYF | TGTGCCAGCAGCTATGGCAGGGCAGGGAGGCCAGATACGCAGTATTTT
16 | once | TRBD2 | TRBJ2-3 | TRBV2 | CASSEAWSGGADTHYF | TGTGCCAGCAGTGAAGCCTGGTCGGGAGGGGCAGATACGCATTATTTT
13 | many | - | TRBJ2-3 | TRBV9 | CASSVSPADTQYF | TGTGCCAGCAGCGTATCCCCGGCAGATACGCAGTATTTT
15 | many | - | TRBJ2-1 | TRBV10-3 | CAISETGESYNEQFF | TGTGCCATCAGTGAGACGGGAGAATCCTACAATGAGCAGTTCTTC
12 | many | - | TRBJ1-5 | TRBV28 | CASSIVNQPQHF | TGTGCCAGCAGTATCGTCAATCAGCCCCAGCATTTT
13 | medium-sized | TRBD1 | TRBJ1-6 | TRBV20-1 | CSAKTGEGSPLHF | TGCAGTGCTAAGACAGGGGAAGGGTCACCCCTCCACTTT
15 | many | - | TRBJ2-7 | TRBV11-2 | CASSRGGLGLYEQYF | TGTGCCAGCAGCCGCGGTGGATTGGGGCTTTACGAGCAGTACTTC
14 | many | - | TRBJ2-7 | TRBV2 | CASSDSGTPYEQYF | TGTGCCAGCAGTGATTCAGGGACCCCCTACGAGCAGTACTTC
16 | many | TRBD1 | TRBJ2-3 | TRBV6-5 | CASRTPGQGTADTQYF | TGTGCCAGCAGAACCCCGGGACAGGGGACGGCAGATACGCAGTATTTT
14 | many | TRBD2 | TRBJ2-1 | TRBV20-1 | CSATYGGGIHEQFF | TGCAGTGCCACCTACGGGGGGGGGATCCATGAGCAGTTCTTC
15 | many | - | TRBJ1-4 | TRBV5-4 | CASSLSGAKNEKLFF | TGTGCCAGCAGCTTGTCAGGGGCGAAGAATGAAAAACTGTTTTTT
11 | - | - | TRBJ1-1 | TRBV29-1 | CSANGATEAFF | TGCAGCGCGAACGGGGCCACTGAAGCTTTCTTT
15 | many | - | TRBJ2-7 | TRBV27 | CASSRVGLGSYEQYF | TGTGCCAGCTCCCGCGTGGGTTTAGGCTCCTACGAGCAGTACTTC
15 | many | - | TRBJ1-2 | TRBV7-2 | CASSLAFPTGYGYPF | TGTGCCAGCAGCTTAGCCTTTCCGACAGGCTATGGCTACCCCTTC
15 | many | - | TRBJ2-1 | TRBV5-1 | CASSLVQAQGNEQFF | TGCGCCAGCAGCTTGGTGCAGGCCCAGGGCAATGAGCAGTTCTTC
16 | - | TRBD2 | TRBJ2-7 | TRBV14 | CASSQWLAGGVYEQYF | TGTGCCAGCAGCCAGTGGCTAGCGGGAGGTGTCTACGAGCAGTACTTC
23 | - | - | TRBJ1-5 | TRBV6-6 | CASSRLANSYEQYFGPGNQPQHF | -
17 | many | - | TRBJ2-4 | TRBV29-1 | CSVGDPPDAFGRNIQYF | TGCAGCGTTGGTGACCCTCCGGACGCCTTTGGTCGAAACATTCAGTACTTC
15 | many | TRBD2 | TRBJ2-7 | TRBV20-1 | CSATASGPSSYEQYF | TGCAGTGCTACCGCTAGCGGGCCTAGCTCCTACGAGCAGTACTTC
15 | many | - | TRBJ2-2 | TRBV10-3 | CAISNSLFNTGELFF | TGTGCCATCAGTAACAGCCTTTTCAACACCGGGGAGCTGTTTTTT
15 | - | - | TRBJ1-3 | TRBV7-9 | CASSLARGFGNTICF | TGTGCCAGCAGCTTGGCCCGGGGGTTCGGAAACACCATATGTTTT
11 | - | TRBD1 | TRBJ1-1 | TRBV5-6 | CASSGSGGAFF | TGTGCCAGCAGCGGGTCAGGGGGAGCTTTCTTT
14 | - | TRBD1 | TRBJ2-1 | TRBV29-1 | CSVKGDRAYNEQFF | TGCAGCGTTAAAGGGGACAGGGCCTACAATGAGCAGTTCTTC
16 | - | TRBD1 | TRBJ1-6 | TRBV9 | CASNVEGTGGDSPLHF | TGTGCCAGCAACGTAGAAGGGACAGGGGGCGATTCACCCCTCCACTTT
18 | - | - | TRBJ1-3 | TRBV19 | CAWSVYYSRGRRQRTIYF | TGTGCCTGGAGTGTATATTACTCCCGTGGCCGGCGCCAACGAACCATATATTTT
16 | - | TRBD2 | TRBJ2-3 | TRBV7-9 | CASSPGTSGSTDTQYF | TGTGCCAGCAGCCCCGGGACTAGCGGGAGCACAGATACGCAGTATTTT
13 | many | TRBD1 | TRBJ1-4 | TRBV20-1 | CSARGQLSEKLFF | TGCAGTGCTAGGGGACAGCTGTCAGAAAAACTGTTTTTT
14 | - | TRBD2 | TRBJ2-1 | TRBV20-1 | CSARTSGDYNEQFF | TGCAGTGCTAGGACTAGCGGAGACTACAATGAGCAGTTCTTC
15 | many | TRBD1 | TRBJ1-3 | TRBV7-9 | CASSTYRGTGNTIYF | TGTGCCAGCAGCACCTACAGGGGCACTGGAAACACCATATATTTT
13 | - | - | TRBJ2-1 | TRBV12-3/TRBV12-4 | CASSKGENYEQFF | TGTGCCAGCAGCAAGGGGGAGAACTATGAGCAGTTCTTC
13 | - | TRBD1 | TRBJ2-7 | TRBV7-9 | CASSTWTGVEQYF | TGTGCCAGCAGCACTTGGACAGGGGTTGAGCAGTACTTC
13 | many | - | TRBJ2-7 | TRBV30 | CAWSSGSLYEQYF | TGTGCCTGGAGTTCCGGGTCGTTATACGAGCAGTACTTC
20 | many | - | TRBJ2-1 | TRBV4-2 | CASSQDVEDSAVIPVNEQFF | TGTGCCAGCAGCCAAGATGTTGAGGACTCTGCAGTTATACCTGTCAATGAGCAGTTCTTC
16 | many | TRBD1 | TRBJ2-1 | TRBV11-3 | CASSPPGQGSYNEQFF | TGTGCCAGCAGCCCTCCAGGACAGGGCTCCTACAATGAGCAGTTCTTC
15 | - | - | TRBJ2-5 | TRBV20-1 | CSARVGGLLRETQYF | TGCAGTGCTAGGGTCGGGGGACTGCTAAGAGAGACCCAGTACTTC
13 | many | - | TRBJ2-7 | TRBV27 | CASTWQGSNEQYF | TGTGCCAGCACCTGGCAGGGGTCCAACGAGCAGTACTTC
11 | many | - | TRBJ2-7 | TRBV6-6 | CATGTGYEQYF | TGTGCCACTGGAACAGGCTACGAGCAGTACTTC